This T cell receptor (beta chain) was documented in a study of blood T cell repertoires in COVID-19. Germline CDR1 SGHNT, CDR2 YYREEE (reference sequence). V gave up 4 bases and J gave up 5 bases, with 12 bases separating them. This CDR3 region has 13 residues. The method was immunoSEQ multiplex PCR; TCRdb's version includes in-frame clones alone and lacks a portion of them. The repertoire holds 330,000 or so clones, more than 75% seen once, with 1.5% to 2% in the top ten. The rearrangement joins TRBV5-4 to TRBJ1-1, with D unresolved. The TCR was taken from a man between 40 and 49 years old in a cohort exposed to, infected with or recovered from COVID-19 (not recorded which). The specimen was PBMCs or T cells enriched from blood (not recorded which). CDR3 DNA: TGTGCCAGCAGCCCAAGTCCGCGGACTGAAGCTTTCTTT. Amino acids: CASSPSPRTEAFF.